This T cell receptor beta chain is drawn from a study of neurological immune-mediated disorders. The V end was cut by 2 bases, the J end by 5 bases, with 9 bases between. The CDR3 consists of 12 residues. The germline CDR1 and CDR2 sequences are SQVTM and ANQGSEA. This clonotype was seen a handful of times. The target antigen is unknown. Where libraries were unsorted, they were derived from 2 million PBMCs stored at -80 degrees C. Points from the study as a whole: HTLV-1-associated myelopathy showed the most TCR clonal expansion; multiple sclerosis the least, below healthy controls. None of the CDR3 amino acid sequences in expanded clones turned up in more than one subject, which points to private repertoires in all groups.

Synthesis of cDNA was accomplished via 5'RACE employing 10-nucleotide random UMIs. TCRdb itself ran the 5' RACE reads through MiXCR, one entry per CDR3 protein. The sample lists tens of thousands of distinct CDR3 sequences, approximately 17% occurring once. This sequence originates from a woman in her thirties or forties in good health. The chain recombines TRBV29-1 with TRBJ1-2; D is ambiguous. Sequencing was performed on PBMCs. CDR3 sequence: CSVEKGGYGYTF. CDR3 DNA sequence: TGCAGCGTTGAAAAGGGCGGGTATGGCTACACCTTC.